This T cell receptor beta chain was retrieved from a study of CD8+CD57+ T cells in acquired aplastic anemia. Study details: Isolated CD4+ and CD8+ cells, once sorted, yielded DNA averaging around 3.3 ug. Roughly 11 million reads, on average, were obtained for CD4+ cells from healthy donors.

Deletions cut 10 bases from V and 7 bases from J, with 19 bases between. CDR1 MNHNY and CDR2 SVGAGI come from the germline V gene (reference sequence). The CDR3 runs to 14 residues. For CDR3 and TCR beta VDJ profiling, genomic DNA was the template used. TCRdb re-analysed the reads in MiXCR, keeping a single row per CDR3 protein. The table lists roughly 130,000 distinct CDR3 sequences, 48% of them singletons. This clonotype was counted ten times or more. Its antigen is not known. General study points: Patients were compared with controls for CD8+ Simpson's diversity, and no significant difference emerged. Both patients and controls carried the same twenty-nine CD8+ CDR3 sequences.

The specimen was sorted CD4+, CD8+, or CD8+CD57+ T cells (not recorded which) from PBMCs. V and J are TRBV6-6 and TRBJ1-4; no clear D. This receptor was taken from a human donor in good health, serving as a control. DNA of the CDR3: TGTGCCACCTATTCGCCGGACTCGGGTGAAAAACTGTTTTTT. Translating gives CATYSPDSGEKLFF.